A selection of T cell receptor beta chains follows, all from one sample in a study of T cell repertoires in cytomegalovirus infection. TCRdb processed the reads anew with MiXCR; each CDR3 protein has one entry. This table has around 530,000 distinct CDR3 sequences, more than 25% appearing once. Material for sequencing was PBMCs. The receptors stem from a human donor in good health (CMV status not recorded). Some clones in this sample may be carry-over from other donors' samples. Both conserved end residues are part of each CDR3. The D gene is left open where the match is weak. Clone size, where shown, is once, few, many, or a class for clones that have expanded.

J: TRBJ2-1; V: TRBV6-1; D: -; size: few; DNA: TGTGCCACCCTCAGGGTCAACTCCTACAATGAGCAGTTCTTC; CDR3: CATLRVNSYNEQFF
J: TRBJ2-3; V: TRBV10-3; D: -; size: -; DNA: TGTGCCATCAGCTCCGACGGCACAGATACGCAGTATTTT; CDR3: CAISSDGTDTQYF
J: TRBJ2-1; V: TRBV5-1; D: TRBD2; size: few; DNA: TGCGCCAGCAGTCGGACTAGTTTCAATGAGCAGTTCTTC; CDR3: CASSRTSFNEQFF
J: TRBJ1-4; V: TRBV29-1; D: -; size: -; DNA: TGCAGCGTGGGAGGGGCAGGGTCTGAAAAACTGTTTTTT; CDR3: CSVGGAGSEKLFF
J: TRBJ1-1; V: TRBV6-5; D: -; size: -; DNA: TGTGCCAGCAGTTCTTCACGGGGGGTGAAGACTGAAGCTTTCTTT; CDR3: CASSSSRGVKTEAFF
J: TRBJ1-5; V: TRBV19; D: -; size: few; DNA: TGTGCCAGTAGTATATCCGGGGAGAACAATCAGCCCCAGCATTTT; CDR3: CASSISGENNQPQHF
J: TRBJ2-1; V: TRBV6-5; D: TRBD2; size: -; DNA: TGTGCCAGCAGTCATGGACTAGCGGGATCGGTATATGAGCAGTTCTTC; CDR3: CASSHGLAGSVYEQFF
J: TRBJ2-7; V: TRBV7-2; D: -; size: many; DNA: TGTGCCAGCAGCTTATCAAACTCCTGGTCAGCCGAGCAGTACTTC; CDR3: CASSLSNSWSAEQYF
J: TRBJ1-1; V: TRBV12-3/TRBV12-4; D: -; size: few; DNA: TGTGCCAGCAGTTTAATACAGGGTGCTGAAGCTTTCTTT; CDR3: CASSLIQGAEAFF
J: TRBJ1-1; V: TRBV7-2; D: -; size: -; DNA: TGTGCCAGCAGCCCCGCAGGTGGTCGGCTGGGAGCTTTCTTT; CDR3: CASSPAGGRLGAFF
J: TRBJ2-1; V: TRBV5-4; D: -; size: -; DNA: TGTGCCAGCAGCTTGGGTGCAGAGCCTGAGCAGTTCTTC; CDR3: CASSLGAEPEQFF
J: TRBJ1-2; V: TRBV20-1; D: -; size: few; DNA: TGCAGTGCGAAGAGGTCGGTCTATGGCTACACCTTC; CDR3: CSAKRSVYGYTF
J: TRBJ2-5; V: TRBV5-1; D: -; size: -; DNA: TGCGCCAGCGGGATCACCCCGGGCAGGAAAGTTCAAGAGACCCAGTACTTC; CDR3: CASGITPGRKVQETQYF
J: TRBJ1-5; V: TRBV7-2; D: -; size: few; DNA: TGTGCCAGCAGCTTAATGGGAAGGGGAGGTCAGCCCCAGCATTTT; CDR3: CASSLMGRGGQPQHF
J: TRBJ2-7; V: TRBV7-8; D: -; size: many; DNA: TGTGCCAGCAGCTTAGCTAGGGTGACCTACGAGCAGTACTTC; CDR3: CASSLARVTYEQYF